Below, 20 T cell receptor beta chains from the same sample are listed, as sequenced in a study of pediatric ulcerative colitis. The rectum was sampled with one to two pinch biopsies at colonoscopy. Produced via immunoSEQ multiplex PCR; TCRdb's table is partial and in-frame only. The sample yields about 36,000 clones, approximately 73% seen once. Sequencing was carried out using gut tissue. Receptors originate from a boy younger than 18 with moderate ulcerative colitis.

This clone has a handful of counts. The V call is TRBV29-1, the J call TRBJ1-1, with 12 bases fitting TRBD1. CDR3 length: 15 residues. CDR1 and CDR2 from the germline V gene are SQVTM and ANQGSEA. V lost 4 bases, J lost 6 bases, and 9 bases stayed unmatched. This chain's CDR3 is CSVVVPGQGAAEAFF. The CDR3 DNA reads TGCAGCGTTGTCGTCCCGGGACAGGGGGCGGCTGAAGCTTTCTTT.

J is TRBJ1-1 and V is TRBV7-2; TRBD1 is a possible D gene (5 bases). The CDR3 totals 15 residues. V gave up 4 bases and J gave up 3 bases, with 15 bases separating them. CDR1 is SGHTA and CDR2 is FQGNSA in the germline V gene. The CDR3 protein is CASSSQGGGDTEAFF. The CDR3 DNA sequence: TGTGCCAGCAGCTCCCAGGGAGGAGGGGACACTGAAGCTTTCTTT.

V usage is TRBV29-1 and J usage is TRBJ2-1, with TRBD2 as a possible D gene (7 bases). Germline V gene sequence: CDR1 SQVTM, CDR2 ANQGSEA. The V end lost 2 bases, the J end lost 4 bases, and 21 bases lay between the germline ends. There are 17 residues in the CDR3. The CDR3 loop is CSVERPEGGGGYNEQFF. In nucleotides, the CDR3 is TGCAGCGTTGAACGCCCCGAGGGGGGGGGAGGATACAATGAGCAGTTCTTC.

This clone was seen only a few times. J is TRBJ2-7 and V is TRBV4-1, with D tentatively TRBD2 (5 bases). Trimming pared 1 base from V and 6 bases from J, leaving 7 bases between. This CDR3 spans 12 amino acids. Germline assignment: CDR1 MGHRA and CDR2 YSYEKL. CDR3 coding DNA: TGCGCCAGCAGCCAAGGAGGGATCGAGCAGTACTTC. It codes for CASSQGGIEQYF.

The chain carries TRBV7-8 and TRBJ2-3; 8 bases line up with TRBD1. The CDR3 spans 12 residues. J was trimmed by 6 bases and V by 4 bases; bases with no gene match: 0. The germline V gene encodes CDR1 SGHVS and CDR2 FQNEAQ. CDR3 protein: CASSWTGDTQYF. In nucleotides, the CDR3 is TGTGCCAGCAGCTGGACAGGGGATACGCAGTATTTT.

In this sample, this clone turned up a few times. This rearrangement joins TRBV6-4 to TRBJ1-2; D perhaps matches TRBD1 (6 bases). V shed 6 bases and J shed 7 bases, with 15 bases lying between them. The CDR3 runs 13 residues. Germline V gene data show CDR1 as MRHNA and CDR2 as SNTAGT. CDR3: CASRPEQGSGYTF. CDR3 coding DNA: TGTGCCAGCAGGCCGGAACAGGGAAGTGGCTACACCTTC.

CDR3 DNA: TGCGCCAGCAGCTTGGGGCCAGAAAACACCATATATTTT. Amino acids: CASSLGPENTIYF. The rearrangement uses TRBV5-1 and TRBJ1-3; D gene unclear. Germline CDR1 reads SGHRS; CDR2 reads YFSETQ. Deletions cut 0 bases from V and 6 bases from J, with 7 bases between. The CDR3 length is 13 residues.

CDR3: CASSRGLEQFF. The CDR3 region has the DNA TGTGCCAGCAGCCGGGGTCTCGAGCAGTTCTTC. V usage is TRBV11-3 and J usage is TRBJ2-1; D may be TRBD2 (5 bases). The V and J ends lost 5 bases and 10 bases respectively, with 9 bases between them. Germline V gene lookup returns CDR1 SGHNT and CDR2 YENEEA. CDR3 size: 11 residues. Drawing the rest from reference TRBV11-3 and TRBJ2-1, the complete variable domain is EAGVVQSPRYKIIEKKQPVAFWCNPISGHNTLYWYLQNLGQGPELLIRYENEEAVDDSQLPKDRFSAERLKGVDSTLKIQPAELGDSAVYLCASSRGLEQFFGPGTRLTVL.

As DNA, the CDR3 is TGTGCCAGCAGTGAAGGTAGCGGGAGCGTGTTGTACGAGCAGTACTTC. Its translation is CASSEGSGSVLYEQYF. The chain combines TRBV6-4 with TRBJ2-7; 9 nucleotides align to TRBD2. With 3 bases clipped from V and 4 bases from J, the junction kept 10 bases outside the gene matches. Germline CDR1 reads MRHNA; CDR2 reads SNTAGT. This CDR3 comprises 16 residues.

The chain carries TRBV7-3 and TRBJ2-1, with 11 bases that match TRBD1. Germline V gene sequence: CDR1 SGHTA, CDR2 FQGTGA. CDR3 size: 15 residues. With 1 base clipped from V and 9 bases from J, the junction kept 5 bases outside the gene matches. The CDR3 reads CASSLMGQGVGEQFF. The CDR3 bases are TGTGCCAGCAGCTTAATGGGACAGGGGGTAGGTGAGCAGTTCTTC.

This chain uses TRBV28 with TRBJ1-5, with 7 bases that match TRBD1. Germline V gene sequence: CDR1 MDHEN, CDR2 SYDVKM. The V segment lost 3 bases and the J segment 4 bases; nucleotides outside the gene matches: 6. The CDR3 contains 15 residues. CDR3 region: CASSFAGTANQPQHF. The CDR3 DNA reads as TGTGCCAGCAGTTTTGCCGGGACAGCTAATCAGCCCCAGCATTTT.

The chain combines TRBV10-3 with TRBJ2-7; tentatively, D is TRBD1 or TRBD2 (6 bases each). The CDR3 has 12 amino acids. Trimming cost V 11 bases and J 2 bases, with 13 bases left between them. Germline-derived CDR1 and CDR2 are ENHRY and SYGVKD. The CDR3 here is CAVGGRTYEQYF. CDR3 DNA: TGTGCCGTAGGGGGGCGTACCTACGAGCAGTACTTC.

This chain uses TRBV2 with TRBJ2-1; a possible D gene is TRBD2 (5 bases). The CDR3 is made up of 16 amino acids. Deletions cut 8 bases from V and 6 bases from J, with 23 bases between. Looked up from germline, CDR1 is SNHLY and CDR2 is FYNNEI. The CDR3 spells CASGELGVVRGNEQFF. As DNA, the CDR3 is TGTGCCAGCGGGGAGTTAGGAGTGGTACGGGGCAATGAGCAGTTCTTC.

V usage is TRBV5-8 and J usage is TRBJ1-4; D is perhaps TRBD1 (5 bases). Trimming cost V 6 bases and J 7 bases, with 16 bases left between them. The CDR3 runs 14 residues. From germline, CDR1 is SGHTS and CDR2 YDEGEE. The CDR3 spells CASTRAGSGEKLFF. DNA for the CDR3: TGTGCCAGCACTAGGGCAGGGTCGGGTGAAAAACTGTTTTTT.

The V call is TRBV2, the J call TRBJ1-1, with D possibly matching TRBD1 (6 bases). The V gene's germline CDR1 is SNHLY and CDR2 FYNNEI. V was clipped by 3 bases and J by 2 bases, with 16 bases between them. The CDR3 has 16 residues. This CDR3 is CASSEFPGHLNTEAFF. CDR3 DNA: TGTGCCAGCAGTGAGTTTCCGGGACATCTTAACACTGAAGCTTTCTTT.

V usage is TRBV7-2 and J usage is TRBJ2-3; 10 nucleotides line up with TRBD2. The CDR3 spans 16 residues. CDR1 and CDR2 from the germline V gene are SGHTA and FQGNSA. V gave up 2 bases and J gave up 1 base; unmatched junction bases: 3. CDR3 sequence reads: CASSLWLAGGTDTQYF. The CDR3 bases are TGTGCCAGCAGCTTATGGCTAGCGGGGGGCACAGATACGCAGTATTTT.

The CDR3: CASSFRGADEKLFF. CDR3 DNA: TGTGCCAGCAGCTTTAGAGGGGCGGATGAAAAACTGTTTTTT. This chain uses TRBV5-6 with TRBJ1-4, with a weak D call TRBD1 (5 bases). This CDR3 has 14 amino acids. V gave up 2 bases and J gave up 6 bases, with 11 bases separating them. Germline V gene sequence: CDR1 SGHDT, CDR2 YYEEEE.

V usage is TRBV2 and J usage is TRBJ1-1, with D maybe TRBD1 (6 bases). The CDR3 is made up of 13 amino acids. V lost 6 bases and J lost 6, with 14 bases in between. CDR1 and CDR2 from the germline V gene are SNHLY and FYNNEI. In nucleotides, the CDR3 is TGTGCCAGCAGGGAGGGGGATGGATCTGAAGCTTTCTTT. Its translation is CASREGDGSEAFF.

The chain carries TRBV5-1 and TRBJ1-2, with D possibly matching TRBD1 (5 bases). This CDR3 is built from 14 residues. Trimming shortened V by 4 bases and J by 3 bases, and 13 bases separated the two germline ends. Germline V gives CDR1 SGHRS, CDR2 YFSETQ. This CDR3 is CASSVQWGDYGYTF. The CDR3 DNA reads as TGCGCCAGCAGCGTGCAATGGGGGGACTATGGCTACACCTTC.

The rearrangement links TRBV5-1 to TRBJ2-2; D is perhaps TRBD1 (5 bases). Germline CDR1 reads SGHRS; CDR2 reads YFSETQ. The V end lost 0 bases, the J end lost 5 bases, and 14 bases lay between the germline ends. The CDR3 totals 16 residues. The CDR3 region is CASSLGSGLRTGELFF. The CDR3 bases are TGCGCCAGCAGCTTGGGGTCAGGGTTAAGGACCGGGGAGCTGTTTTTT.